This TCR beta chain originates from a study of response to subunit inactivated influenza vaccine. Broader study findings: Few new T cells, the authors suggested, are recruited by each seasonal influenza vaccination.

A remark on this clonotype: What it binds is not known.

TCRdb redid the calling of the RT-PCR reads with MiXCR, one entry per CDR3 protein. Of 250,000 to 350,000 distinct CDR3 sequences detected, roughly 22% appear once; the ten largest clones hold around a tenth. Trimming stripped 1 base from V and 1 base from J, with 13 bases between. The V gene's germline CDR1 is LGHDT and CDR2 YNNKEL (reference sequence). The CDR3 consists of 16 residues. V is TRBV3-1 and J is TRBJ1-2, with D possibly matching TRBD1 (6 bases). The TCR comes from a man aged 50-75 years who received an inactivated influenza vaccine. Source: PBMCs from blood, taken less than 22 months after vaccination. Here the CDR3 DNA reads TGTGCCAGCAGCCAAGCCGGGGGGGCAGATAACTATGGCTACACCTTC. It specifies CASSQAGGADNYGYTF. Using reference TRBV3-1 and TRBJ1-2 for the parts outside the CDR3, the full variable domain is DTAVSQTPKYLVTQMGNDKSIKCEQNLGHDTMYWYKQDSKKFLKIMFSYNNKELIINETVPNRFSPKSPDKAHLNLHINSLELGDSAVYFCASSQAGGADNYGYTFGSGTRLTVV.